The source of this T cell receptor beta chain is a study of T cell changes during pregnancy in multiple sclerosis. The method was immunoSEQ multiplex PCR; TCRdb's version includes in-frame clones alone and lacks a portion of them. This table holds 60,000 or so clones, about 89% found once. Source: CD4+ T cells from peripheral blood mononuclear cells, taken after pregnancy. The receptor was isolated from a female donor in good health, enrolled as a control in a pregnancy study.

CDR3 bases: TGTGCCAGCAGCTCCGGGTCTGGAAACACCATATATTTT. Amino acids: CASSSGSGNTIYF. The V gene is TRBV13, the J gene TRBJ1-3; unclear D gene. The CDR3 totals 13 residues. V lost 4 bases and J 1 base, leaving 5 bases between the germline ends. The germline CDR1 and CDR2 sequences are PRHDT and FYEKMQ (reference sequence). The full variable domain, its missing parts supplied by reference TRBV13 and TRBJ1-3, is AAGVIQSPRHLIKEKRETATLKCYPIPRHDTVYWYQQGPGQDPQFLISFYEKMQSDKGSIPDRFSAQQFSDYHSELNMSSLELGDSALYFCASSSGSGNTIYFGEGSWLTVV.